Listed here are 3 T cell receptor beta chains from one sample, sequenced in a study of vaccination and CD4 T cells after COVID-19. The treatment: approximately nine-day PBMC culture with coronavirus spike peptide pools or control peptides (ViraFEST assay). Their antigens are not known. Scientists ran DNA taken from cultured CD4+ T cells through the Oncomine TCR Beta short-read assay for sequencing. TCRdb passed the PCR reads through MiXCR, listing each CDR3 protein once. The sample carries more than 13,000 distinct CDR3 sequences, about 21% recorded once. Sequenced: cultured CD4+ T cells from blood. These receptors originate from a human donor with COVID-19.

The sample holds a few counts of this clonotype. This chain connects TRBV28 to TRBJ2-6; D uncertain. The CDR3 loop spans 15 amino acids. Germline CDR1 is MDHEN and CDR2 is SYDVKM. The V and J ends lost 2 bases and 4 bases respectively, with 9 bases between them. This chain's CDR3 is CASSLPASGANVLTF. The CDR3 DNA reads as TGTGCCAGCAGTTTACCAGCGTCCGGGGCCAACGTCCTGACTTTC.

In its sample, this clonotype was seen a few times. The V gene is TRBV19, the J gene TRBJ2-4, with 7 bases identical to TRBD2. CDR3 length equals 16 residues. The germline CDR1 and CDR2 sequences are LNHDA and SQIVND (reference sequence). Trimming took 2 bases from V and 10 from J; bases not matched to a gene: 14. Here the CDR3 DNA reads TGTGCCAGTAGTATACCCCTCGGCGGGGGACGGGGGATTCAGTACTTC. Translating gives CASSIPLGGGRGIQYF. The variable domain in full, with the rest retrieved from reference TRBV19 and TRBJ2-4, is DGGITQSPKYLFRKEGQNVTLSCEQNLNHDAMYWYRQDPGQGLRLIYYSQIVNDFQKGDIAEGYSVSREKKESFPLTVTSAQKNPTAFYLCASSIPLGGGRGIQYFGAGTRLSVL.

In its sample, this clonotype is medium-sized (0.01 to 0.1%). The chain carries TRBV20-1 and TRBJ1-2; 8 nucleotides agree with TRBD1. CDR1 and CDR2 from the germline V gene are DFQATT and SNEGSKA (reference sequence). The CDR3 length is 14 residues. V lost 5 bases and J lost 4; bases outside the gene matches: 9. CDR3 in amino acids: CSAHTQDRVYGYTF. The CDR3 DNA reads as TGCAGTGCTCATACCCAGGACAGGGTCTATGGCTACACCTTC.